These 7 T cell receptor beta chains were sequenced from one sample in a study of spatial heterogeneity in lung cancer. Described time point: sample taken at primary tumor resection. MiXCR, run by TCRdb on the 5' RACE reads, gives a single entry per CDR3 protein. Of under 25,000 distinct CDR3 sequences listed, about 5.8% were seen once; the top ten hold under 45%. Specimen: PBMCs, collected at surgery. The receptors come from a male donor with early-stage non-small cell lung cancer.

The table lists this clonotype with many counts. This chain uses TRBV6-6 with TRBJ2-7; D possibly corresponds to TRBD2 (6 bases). Germline V gene lookup returns CDR1 MNHNY and CDR2 SVGAGI (reference sequence). V lost 4 bases, J lost 1 base, and 14 bases lay in between. CDR3 length equals 15 residues. CDR3 in amino acids: CASSSDGSGSYEQYF. The DNA for the CDR3 is TGTGCCAGCAGTTCCGACGGGAGCGGGTCCTACGAGCAGTACTTC.

This clonotype was detected a few times. The J gene is TRBJ1-5, the V gene TRBV7-8; D perhaps matches TRBD1 (5 bases). This CDR3 comprises 16 residues. CDR1 and CDR2 from the germline V gene are SGHVS and FQNEAQ. Between the trimmed V and J ends, which lost 3 bases and 4 bases, there was a span of 16 bases. The CDR3 here is CASSLGNRQENQPQHF. CDR3 in DNA: TGTGCCAGCAGCTTGGGGAACAGGCAGGAAAATCAGCCCCAGCATTTT.

By sample share, this clonotype is medium-sized. The chain is built from TRBV11-2 and TRBJ2-4; D uncertain. Trimming removed 4 bases from V and 0 bases from J, with 7 bases in between. Germline CDR1 reads SGHAT; CDR2 reads FQNNGV. The CDR3 spans 14 residues. This CDR3 reads CASSSRIAKNIQYF. The CDR3 nucleotides read TGTGCCAGCAGCTCACGAATAGCCAAAAACATTCAGTACTTC. The entire variable domain, with the rest obtained from reference TRBV11-2 and TRBJ2-4, is as follows: EAGVAQSPRYKIIEKRQSVAFWCNPISGHATLYWYQQILGQGPKLLIQFQNNGVVDDSQLPKDRFSAERLKGVDSTLKIQPAKLEDSAVYLCASSSRIAKNIQYFGAGTRLSVL.

Ten or more counts support this clonotype. The J gene is TRBJ1-4, the V gene TRBV15; D perhaps matches TRBD1 (6 bases). Germline V lookup: CDR1 LNHNV, CDR2 YYDKDF (reference sequence). CDR3 length: 13 residues. The V and J ends lost 5 bases and 8 bases respectively, with 12 bases between them. CDR3 loop: CATSPKGDEKLFF. CDR3 in DNA: TGTGCCACCAGCCCCAAGGGGGACGAAAAACTGTTTTTT.

Many counts were recorded for this clonotype. The J gene is TRBJ2-7, the V gene TRBV7-2, with D hard to call. CDR3 length: 14 residues. Trimming stripped 5 bases from V and 5 bases from J, with 16 bases between. Germline V lookup: CDR1 SGHTA, CDR2 FQGNSA. CDR3 DNA: TGTGCCAGCAGCCCCCGAGAAGTCTTCCACGAGCAGTACTTC. Amino acids: CASSPREVFHEQYF. The full variable domain, with the rest looked up from reference TRBV7-2 and TRBJ2-7, is GAGVSQSPSNKVTEKGKDVELRCDPISGHTALYWYRQSLGQGLEFLIYFQGNSAPDKSGLPSDRFSAERTGGSVSTLTIQRTQQEDSAVYLCASSPREVFHEQYFGPGTRLTVT.

This clonotype was seen repeatedly, ten times or more. The V gene is TRBV28, the J gene TRBJ2-7, with D perhaps matching TRBD1 (6 bases). The CDR3 spans 14 residues. Between the trimmed V and J ends, which lost 5 bases and 2 bases, there was a span of 13 bases. Germline CDR1 and CDR2: MDHEN and SYDVKM. The chain's CDR3 is CASSPASGAYEQYF. In DNA, the CDR3 is TGTGCCAGCAGTCCTGCCTCAGGGGCCTACGAGCAGTACTTC.

In this sample, this clonotype turned up many times. This rearrangement joins TRBV7-2 to TRBJ2-7, with 9 bases lining up with TRBD2. The CDR3 extends over 16 amino acids. Trimming removed 5 bases from V and 4 bases from J; junction bases left unmatched: 12. Looked up from germline, CDR1 is SGHTA and CDR2 is FQGNSA. The CDR3 here is CASSPGGLAGNYEQYF. The CDR3, as DNA: TGTGCCAGCAGCCCCGGTGGGCTAGCGGGGAATTACGAGCAGTACTTC.